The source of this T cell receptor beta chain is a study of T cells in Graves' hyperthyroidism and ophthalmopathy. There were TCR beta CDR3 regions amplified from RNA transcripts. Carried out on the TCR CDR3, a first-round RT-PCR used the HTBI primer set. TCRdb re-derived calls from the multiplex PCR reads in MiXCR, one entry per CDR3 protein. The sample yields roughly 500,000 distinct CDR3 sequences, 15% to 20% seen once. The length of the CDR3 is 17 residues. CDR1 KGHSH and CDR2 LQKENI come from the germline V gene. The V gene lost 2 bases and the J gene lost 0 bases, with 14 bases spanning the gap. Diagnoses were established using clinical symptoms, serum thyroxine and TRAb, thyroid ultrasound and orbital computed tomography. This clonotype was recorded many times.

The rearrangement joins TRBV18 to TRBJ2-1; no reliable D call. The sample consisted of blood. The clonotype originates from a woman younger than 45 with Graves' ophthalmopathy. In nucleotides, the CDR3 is TGTGCCAGCTCACCAGTATTCGTCCCTAGCTCCTACAATGAGCAGTTCTTC. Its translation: CASSPVFVPSSYNEQFF. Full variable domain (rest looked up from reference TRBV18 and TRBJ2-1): NAGVMQNPRHLVRRRGQEARLRCSPMKGHSHVYWYRQLPEEGLKFMVYLQKENIIDESGMPKERFSAEFPKEGPSILRIQQVVRGDSAAYFCASSPVFVPSSYNEQFFGPGTRLTVL.